These T cell receptor beta chains were read from a single sample in a study of T cells in Graves' hyperthyroidism and ophthalmopathy. TCRdb analysed the multiplex PCR reads with MiXCR anew, one entry per CDR3 protein. This sample carries 400,000 to 600,000 distinct CDR3 sequences, roughly a sixth of them seen once, and the ten largest clones take 25% to 30%. Input material: blood. These receptors came from a woman in her twenties or thirties with Graves' ophthalmopathy. Both conserved end residues are part of each CDR3.

cdr3_length	v_call	j_call	cdr3_aa
14	TRBV20-1	TRBJ2-1	CSALAESSYNEQFF
16	TRBV13	TRBJ2-6	CASSFNGSSGANVLTF
13	TRBV2	TRBJ2-5	CASITWEEGTQYF
12	TRBV29-1	TRBJ2-7	CSARTGAYEQYF
14	TRBV20-1	TRBJ2-1	CSAPSGSPYNEQFF
13	TRBV19	TRBJ2-1	CASSFGAGNEQFF
18	TRBV11-1	TRBJ2-1	CASSSIRTSGKRGNEQFF
16	TRBV6-1	TRBJ2-7	CASRDLPGGNSNEQYF
13	TRBV3-1	TRBJ1-1	CASSQGDAPEAFF
14	TRBV20-1	TRBJ2-3	CSAAGTGGADTQYF
14	TRBV7-2	TRBJ2-5	CASSFVLTQETQYF
15	TRBV27	TRBJ2-1	CASSRTSGRVNEQFF
13	TRBV6-5	TRBJ1-1	CASSYKGRGIDFF
18	TRBV12-3/TRBV12-4	TRBJ2-1	CASRPGLAGASSYNEQLF
15	TRBV20-1	TRBJ2-5	CSAIPLSSTQETQYF
16	TRBV9	TRBJ2-3	CASSVSTSGLTDTQYF
13	TRBV6-2/TRBV6-3	TRBJ2-6	CATRQTGANVLTF
14	TRBV5-1	TRBJ1-1	CASSPLGGATEAFF
13	TRBV6-5	TRBJ1-2	CASSYAGEGGYTF
13	TRBV20-1	TRBJ2-7	CSARTGGQYEQYF
15	TRBV5-1	TRBJ2-5	CASSLRPEVGETQYF
14	TRBV27	TRBJ2-1	CASSHRGGYNEQFF
15	TRBV12-3/TRBV12-4	TRBJ2-1	CASSGGAVGLNEQFF
15	TRBV6-1	TRBJ2-1	CASSGDRASYNEQFF
13	TRBV28	TRBJ1-5	CASYPGSNQPQHF
10	TRBV28	TRBJ2-1	CASVGNEQFF
16	TRBV27	TRBJ2-1	CASSSPGAHTYNEQFF
14	TRBV6-2/TRBV6-3	TRBJ2-1	CASSSGTAGYEQFF
13	TRBV9	TRBJ2-1	CASSPSVRDEQFF
17	TRBV20-1	TRBJ2-7	CSESHLQAGGVSYEQYF
12	TRBV29-1	TRBJ2-1	CSGGSGSNEQFF
14	TRBV6-1	TRBJ2-7	CASEGGTGYSEQYF